The subject of this entry is one T cell receptor beta chain. This clone occurred many times. What antigen it recognizes has not been identified. Qualities for individual bases were not recorded, and no much larger clone is one base off. The immunoSEQ Assay, a bias-controlled multiplex PCR, was used to amplify TCRbeta CDR3 regions from genomic DNA. The original pipeline was this. Nucleated cell counts per sample were estimated from amplification of reference gene primers within the assay. To quantify the absolute abundance of each unique TCRbeta CDR3 rearrangement, sequence reads were collapsed and filtered. For each sample, productive Simpson clonality was calculated by taking the square root of Simpson's diversity index across productive rearrangements. As stored in TCRdb, this immuneACCESS dataset retains in-frame rearrangements with V and J assigned. A fraction of the clones does not appear; measured against another copy, unresolved V genes explain less than half of the discrepancy, and the remainder lacks a known reason. The V and J calls and clone size were taken over from that table, and D and trimming were inferred from the DNA. The sample has roughly 180,000 clones on record, around 90% of them singletons. The ten top clones hold 2% to 2.5% of the sample.

These data originate in a study of blood T cell repertoires in COVID-19 (dated by TCRdb to 2019 to 2021). Turning to the overall study: Samples covering the acute and convalescent phases of COVID-19 were provided by collaborators in the United States, Italy and Spain. The prospective study material was composed of cDNA or gDNA derived from T cells, B-cell-depleted T cells, or PBMCs. The dataset comprised deeply sampled blood TCRbeta repertoires from subjects exposed to, actively infected with, or recovered from COVID-19. The repertoires were made available in a free public database intended to serve as a resource for research on the immune response to SARS-CoV-2. Samples were obtained from the ongoing ImmuneRACE study (first 160 participants) and from 1,000 to 1,500 subjects provided by 6 global collaborators. Sample metadata almost always included a de-identified subject ID, COVID-19 status, age in years and sex. Where available, HLA class I and class II types were obtained from metadata supplied by the sample provider rather than from assay-based typing. What the study reported, not specific to this receptor: How much clinical and demographic metadata was included differed by source and by participant, and the metadata was provided uncurated.

Participants in the prospective study were aged roughly 18 to 100 years, lived in 20 to 25 United States geographic areas, and enrolled through a virtual design. In the prospective study, participants were assigned to cohorts based on the clinical history participants reported in a screening survey and a study questionnaire. ImmuneRACE Cohort 3 recovered participants were defined by two consecutive negative NP/OP PCR tests, healthcare professional clearance, or symptom resolution. In the prospective study, mobile phlebotomists collected whole blood, serum and a nasopharyngeal or oropharyngeal swab from each participant. Over an approximately 2-month period, participants in the prospective study had the option of providing additional blood draws and questionnaires. Prospective study blood samples were shipped either frozen or at room temperature before DNA extraction. Looking up the germline V gene yields CDR1 LGHNA and CDR2 YSLEER. The CDR3, cysteine through phenylalanine, is 16 amino acids long. The kept DNA is CDR3 alone, 48 bases in frame from the first base. V drops 0 bases and J drops 0 bases, leaving 6 bases in between.

The sequence is built from TRBV4-3 and TRBJ2-6; the D gene is possibly TRBD2, with 5 bases matching. Material: PBMCs or T cells enriched from blood (not recorded which). This sequence was found in a woman aged 25-40 years who had recovered from COVID-19. In nucleotide form, the sequence is TGCGCCAGCAGCCAAGATCGGGGCTCTGGGGCCAACGTCCTGACTTTC. Translation gives CASSQDRGSGANVLTF.